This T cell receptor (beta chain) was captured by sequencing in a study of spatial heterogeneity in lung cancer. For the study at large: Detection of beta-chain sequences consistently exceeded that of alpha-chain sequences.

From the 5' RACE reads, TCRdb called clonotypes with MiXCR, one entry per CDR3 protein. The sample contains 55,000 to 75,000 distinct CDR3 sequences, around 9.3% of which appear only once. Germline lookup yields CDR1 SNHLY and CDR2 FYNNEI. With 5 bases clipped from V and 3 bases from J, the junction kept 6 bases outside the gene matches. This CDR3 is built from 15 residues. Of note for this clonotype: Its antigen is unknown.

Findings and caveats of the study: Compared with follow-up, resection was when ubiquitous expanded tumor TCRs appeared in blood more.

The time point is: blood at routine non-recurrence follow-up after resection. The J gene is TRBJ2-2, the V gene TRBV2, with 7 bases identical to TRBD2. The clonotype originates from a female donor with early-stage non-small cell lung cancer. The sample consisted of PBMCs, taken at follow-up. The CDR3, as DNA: TGTGCCAGCAGTCCTCGGGGGGTTTACACCGGGGAGCTGTTTTTT. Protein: CASSPRGVYTGELFF.